This TCR beta chain appears in the sequencing data of a study of blood T cell repertoires in COVID-19. TCRdb's copy holds only in-frame clones and misses some; the assay was immunoSEQ multiplex PCR. The table includes around 250,000 clones, roughly 83% detected once. Per the germline V gene, CDR1 is SGHRS and CDR2 is YFSETQ. The V end lost 0 bases, the J end lost 0 bases, and 19 bases lay between the germline ends. This CDR3 comprises 18 residues. This chain uses TRBV5-1 with TRBJ2-7, with a weak D call TRBD1 (5 bases). This TCR was recovered from a woman aged 45-65 years who had recovered from COVID-19. Input material: PBMCs or T cells enriched from blood (not recorded which). CDR3 bases: TGCGCCAGCAGCTTGGCCGTGGGGCAGCCGGCACTCTCCTACGAGCAGTACTTC. This encodes CASSLAVGQPALSYEQYF.